Listed below are T cell receptor beta chains from one sample, sequenced in a study of T cell responses to AZD1222 COVID-19 vaccine. The table came from immunoSEQ multiplex PCR; TCRdb's copy has only in-frame clones and leaves some out. The repertoire has approximately 130,000 clones, 85% to 95% of them found once; the top ten carry around 0.91%. Here the sequenced sample was peripheral blood, taken on day 0 of AZD1222 vaccination. The receptors come from an adult in good health. Both conserved end residues are part of each CDR3. A D gene is named only where the DNA matches it firmly. Clone size is not always given. Where it is, it says once, few, many or a class for expanded clones.

>16|TRBV27|-|TRBD1|TRBJ1-6
CASSLGQGGWNSPLHF
TGTGCCAGCAGTTTAGGGCAGGGGGGATGGAATTCACCCCTCCACTTT
>13|TRBV19|once|-|TRBJ1-2
CASSDGAYYGYTF
TGTGCCAGTAGTGACGGGGCGTACTATGGCTACACCTTC
>18|TRBV4-1|-|TRBD1|TRBJ1-2
CASSQEKGQSLANYGYTF
TGCGCCAGCAGCCAAGAGAAGGGACAGAGCCTAGCTAACTATGGCTACACCTTC
>13|TRBV10-3|-|-|TRBJ2-3
CAISEAMGDTQYF
TGTGCCATCAGTGAAGCGATGGGAGATACGCAGTATTTT
>16|TRBV4-2|-|TRBD1|TRBJ2-2
CASSHPGQGNTGELFF
TGTGCCAGCAGCCATCCGGGACAGGGGAACACCGGGGAGCTGTTTTTT
>15|TRBV6-5|few|-|TRBJ1-1
CASGRGLGMNTEAFF
TGTGCCAGCGGTCGGGGTTTGGGCATGAACACTGAAGCTTTCTTT
>15|TRBV9|-|-|TRBJ1-2
CASSVENRGHYGYTF
TGTGCCAGCAGCGTAGAGAATAGGGGACACTATGGCTACACCTTC
>13|TRBV7-9|-|-|TRBJ1-2
CASSFGTSTGYTF
TGTGCCAGCAGCTTCGGGACCTCAACAGGCTACACCTTC
>13|TRBV9|-|-|TRBJ1-3
CASSGGGLRTIYF
TGTGCCAGCAGCGGAGGGGGTCTACGCACCATATATTTT
>15|TRBV7-2|-|-|TRBJ2-2
CASSPGGGNTGELFF
TGTGCCAGCAGCCCCGGAGGTGGGAACACCGGGGAGCTGTTTTTT
>16|TRBV29-1|-|TRBD1|TRBJ2-3
CSVSGQGVLDGYTQYF
TGCAGCGTTTCGGGACAGGGGGTCTTGGACGGGTATACGCAGTATTTT
>16|TRBV11-2|-|-|TRBJ1-5
CASSLGARDSNQPQHF
TGTGCCAGCAGCTTAGGGGCCCGGGACAGCAATCAGCCCCAGCATTTT
>14|TRBV27|-|TRBD2|TRBJ2-1
CASSPWTSGGSKFF
TGTGCCAGCAGTCCGTGGACTAGCGGGGGGTCAAAGTTCTTC
>16|TRBV6-5|-|-|TRBJ1-3
CASSYSGTPSGNTIYF
TGTGCCAGCAGTTACTCCGGGACACCCTCTGGAAACACCATATATTTT
>12|TRBV30|once|-|TRBJ1-5
CAWSEGNQPQHF
TGTGCCTGGAGTGAAGGGAATCAGCCCCAGCATTTT
>15|TRBV5-6|few|-|TRBJ1-2
CASSSLGGGNYGYTF
TGTGCCAGCAGCTCCCTTGGAGGGGGAAACTATGGCTACACCTTC
>14|TRBV6-5|-|TRBD1|TRBJ1-2
CATLRKDRVYGYTF
TGTGCCACCCTGAGGAAGGACAGGGTCTATGGCTACACCTTC
>15|TRBV6-1|-|-|TRBJ1-2
CASSEFIGRNYGYTF
TGTGCCAGCAGTGAATTTATCGGCAGGAACTATGGCTACACCTTC
>12|TRBV5-1|-|-|TRBJ1-1
CASSYPDTEAFF
TGCGCCAGCAGCTACCCAGACACTGAAGCTTTCTTT
>15|TRBV3-1/TRBV3-2|-|-|TRBJ2-7
CASSPPEGPPYEQYF
TGTGCCAGCAGCCCGCCGGAGGGCCCACCTTACGAGCAGTACTTC
>15|TRBV2|-|-|TRBJ2-2
CASSKEGRSTGELFF
TGTGCCAGCAGTAAGGAAGGGAGGTCCACCGGGGAGCTGTTTTTT
>14|TRBV30|-|-|TRBJ2-4
CAWSVTRAQGSQYF
TGTGCCTGGAGTGTAACGAGGGCCCAAGGGAGTCAGTACTTC
>14|TRBV10-1|-|-|TRBJ1-5
CASKRGGYNQPQHF
TGCGCCAGCAAGCGGGGCGGTTACAATCAGCCCCAGCATTTT
>18|TRBV4-1|-|TRBD1|TRBJ1-6
CASSQDENRGPYNSPLHF
TGCGCCAGCAGCCAAGATGAAAACAGGGGACCCTATAATTCACCCCTCCACTTT
>15|TRBV11-2|-|-|TRBJ2-6
CASSLQVSGANVLTF
TGTGCCAGCAGCTTACAAGTCTCTGGGGCCAACGTCCTGACTTTC
>14|TRBV27|-|-|TRBJ2-5
CASSPTRVQETQYF
TGTGCCAGCAGTCCCACCAGGGTCCAAGAGACCCAGTACTTC
>18|TRBV5-1|-|-|TRBJ2-7
CASSFRNVRHIEPYEQYF
TGCGCCAGCAGCTTTAGGAATGTGAGACACATCGAGCCCTACGAGCAGTACTTC
>16|TRBV10-3|once|TRBD1|TRBJ1-2
CAISEGDSTSNYGYTF
TGTGCCATCAGTGAAGGGGACAGCACCTCTAACTATGGCTACACCTTC
>16|TRBV18|-|-|TRBJ2-6
CASSPPWGSGANVLTF
TGTGCCAGCTCACCACCTTGGGGCTCTGGGGCCAACGTCCTGACTTTC
>16|TRBV2|-|-|TRBJ1-6
CASSAPEAGKGSPLHF
TGTGCCAGCAGTGCCCCCGAAGCCGGCAAAGGGTCACCCCTCCACTTT
>17|TRBV9|-|TRBD1|TRBJ1-1
CASSVGGGGGMNTEAFF
TGTGCCAGCAGCGTAGGCGGGGGAGGGGGCATGAACACTGAAGCTTTCTTT
>11|TRBV6-5|-|-|TRBJ1-2
CAIWGRDGYTF
TGTGCCATCTGGGGACGGGATGGCTACACCTTC
>14|TRBV5-1|-|TRBD1|TRBJ1-1
CASNDGQGMTEAFF
TGCGCCAGCAACGACGGACAGGGGATGACTGAAGCTTTCTTT
>12|TRBV7-9|-|TRBD1|TRBJ2-5
CASSLDGTVQYF
TGTGCCAGCAGCTTAGACGGGACAGTTCAGTACTTC
>12|TRBV29-1|once|-|TRBJ2-5
CSVKSFQETQYF
TGCAGCGTTAAGTCATTCCAAGAGACCCAGTACTTC
>14|TRBV19|-|-|TRBJ1-1
CASSKFTWNTEAFF
TGTGCCAGTAGCAAATTCACTTGGAACACTGAAGCTTTCTTT
>11|TRBV12-2|-|-|TRBJ1-2
CASRLSMAGAF
TGTGCAAGTCGCCTTAGTATGGCGGGAGCCTTC
>16|TRBV9|-|TRBD2|TRBJ2-3
CASSVVSAGGTDTQYF
TGTGCCAGCAGCGTAGTGTCAGCGGGGGGCACAGATACGCAGTATTTT
>15|TRBV19|-|TRBD1|TRBJ1-1
CASRPLPGGQTEAFF
TGTGCCAGTAGGCCTCTACCAGGGGGCCAAACTGAAGCTTTCTTT
>13|TRBV18|-|-|TRBJ1-1
CASSPTENTEAFF
TGTGCCAGCTCACCAACGGAGAACACTGAAGCTTTCTTT
>16|TRBV4-1|-|TRBD1|TRBJ1-1
CASSQVGGQSKTEAFF
TGCGCCAGCAGCCAAGTGGGGGGACAGTCGAAGACTGAAGCTTTCTTT
>13|TRBV9|few|-|TRBJ1-2
CASSVVGRHGYTF
TGTGCCAGCAGCGTAGTGGGTCGTCATGGCTACACCTTC
>13|TRBV12-3/TRBV12-4|-|-|TRBJ1-5
CASRGEGNQPQHF
TGTGCCAGCAGGGGGGAGGGGAATCAGCCCCAGCATTTT
>12|TRBV6-5|-|-|TRBJ1-1
CASSSGSTEAFF
TGTGCCAGCAGTTCGGGATCCACTGAAGCTTTCTTT
>13|TRBV12-3/TRBV12-4|-|-|TRBJ2-7
CASSFDGVYEQYF
TGTGCCAGCAGTTTTGACGGGGTGTACGAGCAGTACTTC
>14|TRBV7-3|-|TRBD1|TRBJ1-1
CASSFTGEGTEAFF
TGTGCCAGCAGCTTTACAGGGGAGGGAACTGAAGCTTTCTTT
>13|TRBV7-9|-|-|TRBJ1-2
CASSLAGVYGYTF
TGTGCCAGCAGCTTAGCCGGGGTCTATGGCTACACCTTC
>15|TRBV18|-|-|TRBJ1-2
CASSPPGARGYGYTF
TGTGCCAGCTCACCACCGGGAGCCAGGGGATATGGCTACACCTTC
>15|TRBV7-2|-|TRBD1|TRBJ2-1
CASSLGGTGYYEQFF
TGTGCCAGCAGCTTAGGAGGGACAGGGTATTATGAGCAGTTCTTC
>13|TRBV27|-|-|TRBJ1-6
CASRTASNSPLHF
TGTGCCAGCAGGACAGCTTCAAATTCACCCCTCCACTTT
>14|TRBV6-5|once|-|TRBJ1-1
CASSYGEGTGEAFF
TGTGCCAGCAGTTACGGGGAGGGCACCGGGGAAGCTTTCTTT
>13|TRBV6-5|-|-|TRBJ1-1
CASSSRVGTEAFF
TGTGCCAGCAGTTCCCGGGTGGGCACTGAAGCTTTCTTT
>15|TRBV7-2|-|-|TRBJ1-1
CASSLSQGGYTEAFF
TGTGCCAGCAGCTTATCACAGGGTGGCTACACTGAAGCTTTCTTT
>12|TRBV6-5|-|TRBD1|TRBJ1-2
CASRNRGRGYTF
TGTGCCAGCAGAAACAGGGGGCGCGGCTACACCTTC
>16|TRBV5-1|-|TRBD2|TRBJ2-4
CASSLGTSGGIDIQYF
TGCGCCAGCAGCCTTGGGACTAGCGGGGGAATAGACATTCAGTACTTC
>13|TRBV10-3|-|-|TRBJ1-2
CAIRDRSNYGYTF
TGTGCCATCAGGGACCGCTCTAACTATGGCTACACCTTC